These T cell receptor beta chains were read from a single sample in a study of OX40 agonist ivuxolimab in advanced cancers. The table came from immunoSEQ multiplex PCR; TCRdb's copy has only in-frame clones and leaves some out. Here the sample spans around 77,000 clones, 85% to 90% being singletons. This specimen was CD4+ or CD8+ T cells sorted from blood, taken in a trial of the OX40 agonist ivuxolimab. Receptors originate from an adult with an advanced solid tumor such as melanoma, head and neck, liver or kidney cancer. Both conserved end residues are part of each CDR3. Each record gives: V gene, clone size, D gene, J gene, CDR3 DNA, CDR3 protein. The D gene is left open where the match is weak. A clone size is listed for some rows: how often the clone was seen (once, few, many), or a class if it is expanded.

v_gene: TRBV5-4; abundance: NA; d_gene: TRBD2; j_gene: TRBJ2-1; CDR3nt: TGTGCCAGCAGCACATGGACTAGTCATTTAAATGAGCAGTTCTTC; CDR3aa: CASSTWTSHLNEQFF
v_gene: TRBV7-2; abundance: few; d_gene: NA; j_gene: TRBJ1-1; CDR3nt: TGTGCCAGCAGCTTAGTTCAGGGAGGCACTGAAGCTTTCTTT; CDR3aa: CASSLVQGGTEAFF
v_gene: TRBV7-2; abundance: medium-sized; d_gene: NA; j_gene: TRBJ1-2; CDR3nt: TGTGCCAGCAGCAGGGAATGGCAGGCGGCAGGCTACACCTTC; CDR3aa: CASSREWQAAGYTF
v_gene: TRBV14; abundance: once; d_gene: NA; j_gene: TRBJ1-1; CDR3nt: TGTGCCAGCAGCCAAGACACCCTGGACACTGAAGCTTTCTTT; CDR3aa: CASSQDTLDTEAFF
v_gene: TRBV10-1; abundance: NA; d_gene: NA; j_gene: TRBJ1-2; CDR3nt: TGCGCCAGCAGTGAGACCGACAGCTATGGCTACACCTTC; CDR3aa: CASSETDSYGYTF
v_gene: TRBV7-2; abundance: NA; d_gene: NA; j_gene: TRBJ2-7; CDR3nt: TGTGCCAGCAGCTTGGGCCTAATGAATTGGAACGAGCAGTACTTC; CDR3aa: CASSLGLMNWNEQYF
v_gene: TRBV6-6; abundance: few; d_gene: NA; j_gene: TRBJ1-1; CDR3nt: TGTGCCAGCAGTGGGTGGCAGGACCTGAACACTGAAGCTTTCTTT; CDR3aa: CASSGWQDLNTEAFF
v_gene: TRBV28; abundance: few; d_gene: NA; j_gene: TRBJ1-2; CDR3nt: TGTGCCAGCAGTCCCTCGGGGGCGAACTATGGCTACACCTTC; CDR3aa: CASSPSGANYGYTF
v_gene: TRBV10-2; abundance: few; d_gene: NA; j_gene: TRBJ1-2; CDR3nt: TGCGCCAGCAGTGGGACTAACTATGGCTACACCTTC; CDR3aa: CASSGTNYGYTF
v_gene: TRBV29-1; abundance: once; d_gene: NA; j_gene: TRBJ1-2; CDR3nt: TGCAGCGTTGCGAGCGCCACCGGCTACACCTTC; CDR3aa: CSVASATGYTF
v_gene: TRBV6-1; abundance: once; d_gene: NA; j_gene: TRBJ2-6; CDR3nt: TGTGCCAGCAGGATCGGGCCCTCTGGGGCCAACGTCCTGACTTTC; CDR3aa: CASRIGPSGANVLTF
v_gene: TRBV7-6; abundance: NA; d_gene: NA; j_gene: TRBJ1-1; CDR3nt: TGTGCCAGCAGCTTAATGGTCCCCGATCCTGGGGGCACTGAAGCTTTCTTT; CDR3aa: CASSLMVPDPGGTEAFF
v_gene: TRBV6-1; abundance: NA; d_gene: NA; j_gene: TRBJ1-2; CDR3nt: TGTGCCAGCAAGTCCTCCGTGGGTAACTATGGCTACACCTTC; CDR3aa: CASKSSVGNYGYTF
v_gene: TRBV10-3; abundance: NA; d_gene: NA; j_gene: TRBJ2-7; CDR3nt: TGTGCCATCAGTGGAACCAGGACTGGCGGGAACTTC; CDR3aa: CAISGTRTGGNF
v_gene: TRBV15; abundance: NA; d_gene: NA; j_gene: TRBJ1-5; CDR3nt: TGTGCCACCAGCACCAGCACGCCGGTGAGCAATCAGCCCCAGCATTTT; CDR3aa: CATSTSTPVSNQPQHF
v_gene: TRBV28; abundance: NA; d_gene: TRBD2; j_gene: TRBJ2-2; CDR3nt: TGTGCCAGCAGTTTCAGCGGGAGGGCGAACACCGGGGAGCTGTTTTTT; CDR3aa: CASSFSGRANTGELFF
v_gene: TRBV5-1; abundance: NA; d_gene: NA; j_gene: TRBJ1-5; CDR3nt: TGCGCCAGCAGCTTGGAAGGGAATAGCAATCAGCCCCAGCATTTT; CDR3aa: CASSLEGNSNQPQHF
v_gene: TRBV6-5; abundance: once; d_gene: TRBD1; j_gene: TRBJ1-3; CDR3nt: TGTGCCAGCAGCCCAGGGGGAGGAAACACCATATATTTT; CDR3aa: CASSPGGGNTIYF
v_gene: TRBV15; abundance: NA; d_gene: TRBD1; j_gene: TRBJ1-2; CDR3nt: TGTGCCACCAGCAGAGGTGGGACAGACTATGGCTACACCTTC; CDR3aa: CATSRGGTDYGYTF
v_gene: TRBV30; abundance: NA; d_gene: NA; j_gene: TRBJ1-6; CDR3nt: TGTGCCTGGAGTAGGGGGACCTTTTCACCCCTCCACTTT; CDR3aa: CAWSRGTFSPLHF
v_gene: TRBV10-1; abundance: NA; d_gene: TRBD2; j_gene: TRBJ2-7; CDR3nt: TGCGCCAGCAGTGAGTCAGACACTAGTCCCGACCGGCGGGGGAGCTCCTACGAGCAGTACTTC; CDR3aa: CASSESDTSPDRRGSSYEQYF
v_gene: TRBV6-1; abundance: NA; d_gene: NA; j_gene: TRBJ1-4; CDR3nt: TGTGCCAGCAGTGAAGCCTACAGGGCTATTAATGAAAAACTGTTTTTT; CDR3aa: CASSEAYRAINEKLFF
v_gene: TRBV5-6; abundance: NA; d_gene: TRBD1; j_gene: TRBJ2-7; CDR3nt: TGTGCCAGCAGCCCAAACAGGGGATCCCTGTACTACGAGCAGTACTTC; CDR3aa: CASSPNRGSLYYEQYF
v_gene: TRBV2; abundance: few; d_gene: NA; j_gene: TRBJ1-5; CDR3nt: TGTGCCAGCAATATCCGCGGGCCCCAGCATTTT; CDR3aa: CASNIRGPQHF
v_gene: TRBV19; abundance: NA; d_gene: TRBD2; j_gene: TRBJ2-3; CDR3nt: TGTGCCACCATGGGAGCGGGGGCTAGCACAGATACGCAGTATTTT; CDR3aa: CATMGAGASTDTQYF
v_gene: TRBV5-1; abundance: NA; d_gene: TRBD2; j_gene: TRBJ2-3; CDR3nt: TGCGCCAGCAGCTTGGAAGCTAGCGGGAGTACAGATACGCAGTATTTT; CDR3aa: CASSLEASGSTDTQYF
v_gene: TRBV4-2; abundance: NA; d_gene: NA; j_gene: TRBJ1-3; CDR3nt: TGTGCCAGCAGCCAAGATCCGGCGCCGCGCGGAAACACCATATATTTT; CDR3aa: CASSQDPAPRGNTIYF
v_gene: TRBV2; abundance: NA; d_gene: TRBD1; j_gene: TRBJ2-1; CDR3nt: TGTGCCAGCAGTGCCCAGGGGGTAGGGAATGAGCAGTTCTTC; CDR3aa: CASSAQGVGNEQFF
v_gene: TRBV30; abundance: NA; d_gene: TRBD2; j_gene: TRBJ2-1; CDR3nt: TGTGCCTGGAGTGTTTGGACTAGCGGGAGGAGGAATGAGCAGTTCTTC; CDR3aa: CAWSVWTSGRRNEQFF
v_gene: TRBV11-3; abundance: NA; d_gene: TRBD1; j_gene: TRBJ2-2; CDR3nt: TGTGCCAGCAGCTCCGACAGGGGGGGGACCGGGGAGCTGTTTTTT; CDR3aa: CASSSDRGGTGELFF
v_gene: TRBV30; abundance: NA; d_gene: NA; j_gene: TRBJ1-1; CDR3nt: TGTGCCTGGAGTGGGGCGGGGAGGAGTGCGAACACTGAAGCTTTCTTT; CDR3aa: CAWSGAGRSANTEAFF
v_gene: TRBV6-1; abundance: NA; d_gene: TRBD1; j_gene: TRBJ1-2; CDR3nt: TGTGCCAGCAGATACAGGGGACGGGACTATGGCTACACCTTC; CDR3aa: CASRYRGRDYGYTF
v_gene: TRBV6-5; abundance: NA; d_gene: TRBD1; j_gene: TRBJ2-5; CDR3nt: TGTGCCAGCAGTTACTCCCAGGGGGTAGGGACCCAGTACTTC; CDR3aa: CASSYSQGVGTQYF
v_gene: TRBV30; abundance: NA; d_gene: NA; j_gene: TRBJ2-2; CDR3nt: TGTGCCTGGTCACGGGACACGGGGGCGAGCACCGGGGAGCTGTTTTTT; CDR3aa: CAWSRDTGASTGELFF
v_gene: TRBV19; abundance: NA; d_gene: NA; j_gene: TRBJ1-2; CDR3nt: TGTGCCAGTACCCACTCGAGGAGCTACACCTTC; CDR3aa: CASTHSRSYTF
v_gene: TRBV5-4; abundance: NA; d_gene: NA; j_gene: TRBJ2-6; CDR3nt: TGTGCCAGCACCCTCGGGGGGCAGGGTGGGGCCAACGTCCTGACTTTC; CDR3aa: CASTLGGQGGANVLTF
v_gene: TRBV7-9; abundance: NA; d_gene: TRBD1; j_gene: TRBJ1-4; CDR3nt: TGTGCCAGCAGCTTAGGACAGGGGAGGGCAACTAATGAAAAACTGTTTTTT; CDR3aa: CASSLGQGRATNEKLFF
v_gene: TRBV7-9; abundance: NA; d_gene: TRBD1; j_gene: TRBJ2-7; CDR3nt: TGTGCCAGCAGCCACGCAGGACAGGGTTCCTACGAGCAGTACTTC; CDR3aa: CASSHAGQGSYEQYF
v_gene: TRBV27; abundance: NA; d_gene: NA; j_gene: TRBJ1-3; CDR3nt: TGTGCCAGCAGTGCCTGGGGTACCTCTGGAAACACCATATATTTT; CDR3aa: CASSAWGTSGNTIYF